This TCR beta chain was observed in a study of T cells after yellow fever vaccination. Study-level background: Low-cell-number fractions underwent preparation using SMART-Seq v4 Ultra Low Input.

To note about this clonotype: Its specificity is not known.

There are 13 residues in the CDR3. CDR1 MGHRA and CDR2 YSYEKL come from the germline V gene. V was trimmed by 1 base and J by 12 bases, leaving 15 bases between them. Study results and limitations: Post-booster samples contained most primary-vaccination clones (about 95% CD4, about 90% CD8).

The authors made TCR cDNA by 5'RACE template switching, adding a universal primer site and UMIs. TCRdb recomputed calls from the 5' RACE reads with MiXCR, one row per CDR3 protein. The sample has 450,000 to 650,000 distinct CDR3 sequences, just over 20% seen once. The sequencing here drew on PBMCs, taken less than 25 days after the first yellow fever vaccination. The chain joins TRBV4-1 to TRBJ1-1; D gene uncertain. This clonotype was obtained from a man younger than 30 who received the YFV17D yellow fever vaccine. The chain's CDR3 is CASSQVPPTVTFF. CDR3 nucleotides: TGCGCCAGCAGCCAAGTACCCCCCACAGTGACTTTCTTT.